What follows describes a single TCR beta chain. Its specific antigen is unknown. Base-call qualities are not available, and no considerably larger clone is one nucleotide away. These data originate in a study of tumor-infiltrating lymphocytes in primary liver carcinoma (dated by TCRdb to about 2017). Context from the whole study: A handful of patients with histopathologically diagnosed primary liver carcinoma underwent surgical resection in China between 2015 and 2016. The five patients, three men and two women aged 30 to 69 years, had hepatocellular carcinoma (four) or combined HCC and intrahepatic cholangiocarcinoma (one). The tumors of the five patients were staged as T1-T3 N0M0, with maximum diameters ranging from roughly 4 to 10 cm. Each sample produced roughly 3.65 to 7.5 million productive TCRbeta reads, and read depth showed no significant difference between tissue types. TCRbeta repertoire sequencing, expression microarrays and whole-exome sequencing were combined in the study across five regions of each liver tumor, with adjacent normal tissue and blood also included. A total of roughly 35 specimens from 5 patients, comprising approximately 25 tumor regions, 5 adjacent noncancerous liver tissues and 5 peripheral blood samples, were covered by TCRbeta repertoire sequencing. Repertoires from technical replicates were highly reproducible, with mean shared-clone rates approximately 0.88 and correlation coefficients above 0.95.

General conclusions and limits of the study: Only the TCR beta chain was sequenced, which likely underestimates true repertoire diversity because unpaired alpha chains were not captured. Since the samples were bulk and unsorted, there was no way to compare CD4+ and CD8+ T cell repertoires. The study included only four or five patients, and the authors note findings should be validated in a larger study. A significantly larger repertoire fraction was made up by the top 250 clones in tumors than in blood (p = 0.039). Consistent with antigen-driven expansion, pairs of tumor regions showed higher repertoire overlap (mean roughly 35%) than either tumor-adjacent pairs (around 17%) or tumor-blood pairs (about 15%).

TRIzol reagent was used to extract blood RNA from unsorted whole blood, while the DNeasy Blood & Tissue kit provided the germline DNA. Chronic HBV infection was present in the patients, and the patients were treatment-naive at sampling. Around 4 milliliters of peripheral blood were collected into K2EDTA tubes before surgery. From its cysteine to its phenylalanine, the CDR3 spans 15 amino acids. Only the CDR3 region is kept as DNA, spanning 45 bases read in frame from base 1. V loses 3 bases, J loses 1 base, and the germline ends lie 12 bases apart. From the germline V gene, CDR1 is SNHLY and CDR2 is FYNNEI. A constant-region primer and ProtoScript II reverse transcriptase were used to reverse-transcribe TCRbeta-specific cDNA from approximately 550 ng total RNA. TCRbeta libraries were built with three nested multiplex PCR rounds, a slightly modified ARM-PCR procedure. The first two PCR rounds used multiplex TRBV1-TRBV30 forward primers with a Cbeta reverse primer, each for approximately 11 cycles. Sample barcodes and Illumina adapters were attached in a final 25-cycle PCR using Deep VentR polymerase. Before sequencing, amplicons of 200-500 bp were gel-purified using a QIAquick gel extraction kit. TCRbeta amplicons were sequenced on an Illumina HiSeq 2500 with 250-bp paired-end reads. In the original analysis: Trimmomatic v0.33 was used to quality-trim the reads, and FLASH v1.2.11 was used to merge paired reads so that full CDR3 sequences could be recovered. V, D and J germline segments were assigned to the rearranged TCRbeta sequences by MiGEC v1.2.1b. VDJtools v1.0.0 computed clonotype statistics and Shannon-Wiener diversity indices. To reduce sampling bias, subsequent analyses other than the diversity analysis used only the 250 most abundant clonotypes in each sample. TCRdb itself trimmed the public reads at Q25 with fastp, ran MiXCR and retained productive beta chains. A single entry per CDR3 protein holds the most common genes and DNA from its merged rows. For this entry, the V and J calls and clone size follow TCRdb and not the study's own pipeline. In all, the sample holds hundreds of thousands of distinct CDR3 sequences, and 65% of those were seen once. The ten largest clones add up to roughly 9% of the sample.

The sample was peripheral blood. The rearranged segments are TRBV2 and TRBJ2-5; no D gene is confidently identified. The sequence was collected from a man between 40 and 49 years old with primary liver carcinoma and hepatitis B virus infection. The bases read TGTGCCAGCAGTGAGTCGTGGAACGGCCAAGAGACCCAGTACTTC. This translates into CASSESWNGQETQYF.